The 4 T cell receptor beta chains in this list originate from one sample, sequenced in a study of radiation and T cells in renal cell carcinoma. TCRdb keeps only in-frame clones here, not all; method: immunoSEQ multiplex PCR. Found here are more than 100,000 clones, about 88% of them singletons; the top ten hold 5.8%. Described time point: blood 2 weeks post-SBRT. The treatment was: 15 Gy SBRT to primary tumor, nephrectomy 4 weeks later. The input for sequencing was blood, taken from a patient whose treatment included radiotherapy and nephrectomy. These TCRs come from a woman between 65 and 79 years old with renal cell carcinoma.

The rearrangement joins TRBV18 to TRBJ1-1; TRBD1 might be the D (6 bases). The length of the CDR3 is 15 residues. CDR1 is KGHSH, CDR2 LQKENI, per germline. With 1 base removed from V and 2 bases from J, the gap between germline ends came to 11 bases. CDR3 region: CASSPRDIGNTEAFF. The CDR3 coding sequence is TGTGCCAGCTCACCACGGGACATAGGTAACACTGAAGCTTTCTTT.

The gene calls are TRBV4-2 and TRBJ2-5; D is unresolved. Trimming pared 3 bases from V and 3 bases from J, leaving 14 bases between. In germline, CDR1 is LGHNA, CDR2 YNFKEQ. CDR3 length: 15 amino acids. CDR3 protein: CASSQGAGREETQYF. CDR3 DNA sequence: TGTGCCAGCAGCCAGGGCGCTGGACGAGAAGAGACCCAGTACTTC.

CDR3 in amino acids: CATQGTGNTGELFF. CDR3 DNA: TGCGCCACCCAGGGGACAGGGAACACCGGGGAGCTGTTTTTT. The rearrangement uses TRBV5-1 and TRBJ2-2; the match to TRBD1 covers 8 bases. The CDR3 covers 14 residues. Trimming took 9 bases from V and 1 from J; bases not matched to a gene: 5. CDR1 is SGHRS, CDR2 YFSETQ, per germline.

The chain has TRBV5-4 and TRBJ2-7; TRBD2 aligns across 9 bases. V shed 0 bases and J 3 bases; nucleotides not matched to a gene: 7. The CDR3 is 16 residues long. Germline V lookup: CDR1 SGHNT, CDR2 YYREEE (reference sequence). The CDR3 protein is CASSLANRRGGYEQYF. Here the CDR3 DNA reads TGTGCCAGCAGCTTGGCCAATCGGCGGGGGGGCTACGAGCAGTACTTC.